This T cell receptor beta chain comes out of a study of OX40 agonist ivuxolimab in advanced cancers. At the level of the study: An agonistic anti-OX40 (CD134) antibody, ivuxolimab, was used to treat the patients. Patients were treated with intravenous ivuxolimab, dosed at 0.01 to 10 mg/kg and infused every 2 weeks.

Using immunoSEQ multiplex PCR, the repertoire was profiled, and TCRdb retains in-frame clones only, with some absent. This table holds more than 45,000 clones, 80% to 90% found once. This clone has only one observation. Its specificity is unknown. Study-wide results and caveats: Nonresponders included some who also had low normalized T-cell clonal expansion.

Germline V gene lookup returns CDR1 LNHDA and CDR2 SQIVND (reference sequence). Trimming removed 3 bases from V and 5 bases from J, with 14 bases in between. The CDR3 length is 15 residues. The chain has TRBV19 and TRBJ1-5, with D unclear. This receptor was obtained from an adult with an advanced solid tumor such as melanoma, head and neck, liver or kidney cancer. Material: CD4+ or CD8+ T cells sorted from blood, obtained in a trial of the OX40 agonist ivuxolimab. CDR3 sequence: CASSISTGPYQPQHF. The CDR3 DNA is TGTGCCAGTAGTATCAGCACCGGGCCTTATCAGCCCCAGCATTTT.